The 10 T cell receptor beta chains given below trace back to one sample, sequenced in a study of beta chain features in type 1 diabetes (dated by TCRdb to the late 2010s). Here is what the overall study found, with its caveats: Type 1 diabetes patients showed a moderate but significant shortening of TCRB CDR3 length in all four CD4+ subsets.

To prepare the library, the immunoSEQ multiplex PCR assay was applied. The entire isolated RNA was reverse transcribed using the High Capacity cDNA Reverse Transcription Kit, and thus expressed TCRB transcripts were sequenced. TCRdb limited this immuneACCESS table to in-frame rearrangements with V and J called. A share of clones is missing; checked studies link under half to unresolved V genes, and the rest is unexplained. Within this sample are 330,000 or so clones, with 10% to 15% of them counted one time only. Jointly, the top ten make up approximately 0.01% of the sample. No antigen has been identified for these receptors. Sequencing was carried out using naive CD4+ T cells from blood. The cell subset or site label for this specimen denotes: true naive CD4+ T cells. Receptors originate from a woman under 30 with type 1 diabetes.

In this sample, this clone turned up a few times. The chain combines TRBV25-1 with TRBJ1-1; D gene ambiguous. V was cut by 1 base and J by 3 bases, with 12 bases left in between. This CDR3 contains 15 residues. CDR1 and CDR2 (germline): MGHDK, SYGVNS. The CDR3 protein is CASSELGIGDTEAFF. CDR3 DNA sequence: TGTGCCAGCAGTGAATTAGGGATCGGGGACACTGAAGCTTTCTTT.

This clone turned up a few times. This rearrangement joins TRBV28 to TRBJ2-7; TRBD1 agrees at 8 bases. The CDR3 loop spans 14 amino acids. The V gene's germline CDR1 is MDHEN and CDR2 SYDVKM. The ends lost 6 bases at V and 0 bases at J; junction bases unmatched: 4. The CDR3 loop is CASSPDRASYEQYF. The CDR3 coding sequence is TGTGCCAGCAGCCCGGACAGGGCCTCCTACGAGCAGTACTTC.

J is TRBJ2-3 and V is TRBV7-9; D possibly corresponds to TRBD1 (6 bases). In germline, CDR1 is SEHNR, CDR2 FQNEAQ (reference sequence). This CDR3 has 14 amino acids. V was cut by 3 bases and J by 3 bases, with 10 bases left in between. The CDR3 reads CASSFTGLTDTQYF. The CDR3 DNA sequence: TGTGCCAGCAGCTTTACAGGGTTGACAGATACGCAGTATTTT.

This clone came up a few times. This chain's CDR3 is CASSPPGGRGTDTQYF. The CDR3 region has the DNA TGTGCCAGCAGCCCCCCGGGCGGGAGGGGCACAGATACGCAGTATTTT. The chain combines TRBV7-9 with TRBJ2-3; TRBD2 aligns across 9 bases. Germline-derived CDR1 and CDR2 are SEHNR and FQNEAQ (reference sequence). This CDR3 spans 16 amino acids. The ends lost 5 bases at V and 1 base at J; junction bases unmatched: 7.

This clone has more than one count but fewer than ten. V and J are TRBV30 and TRBJ2-7, with TRBD2 matching 8 bases. V lost 4 bases to trimming and J lost 5 bases; unmatched junction nucleotides: 13. This CDR3 has 15 amino acids. The V gene's germline CDR1 is GTSNPN and CDR2 SVGIG (reference sequence). CDR3 sequence (DNA): TGTGCCTGGACTATGGGGCTAGCGGGTGCCGACGAGCAGTACTTC. This encodes CAWTMGLAGADEQYF. Together with reference TRBV30 and TRBJ2-7, the CDR3 gives the full variable domain: SQTIHQWPATLVQPVGSPLSLECTVEGTSNPNLYWYRQAAGRGLQLLFYSVGIGQISSEVPQNLSASRPQDRQFILSSKKLLLSDSGFYLCAWTMGLAGADEQYFGPGTRLTVT.

This clone appeared a few times. The J gene is TRBJ1-2, the V gene TRBV5-1, with a tentative D call TRBD1 (5 bases). The ends were cut back, 3 bases at V and 2 bases at J, with 11 bases in the middle. Germline loops: CDR1 SGHRS, CDR2 YFSETQ. The CDR3 has 14 residues. The CDR3 DNA reads TGCGCCAGCAGCTCCGACAGTATCAACTATGGCTACACCTTC. It codes for CASSSDSINYGYTF.

CDR3 in DNA: TGTGCCACCAGCCAACGACTAGGCACAGATACGCAGTATTTT. Translation: CATSQRLGTDTQYF. The chain links TRBV15 to TRBJ2-3; D possibly corresponds to TRBD2 (6 bases). Germline V CDR1 and CDR2: LNHNV, YYDKDF (reference sequence). CDR3 length: 14 residues. Trimming removed 5 bases at V and 1 base at J, with 10 bases between. The full variable domain, rest sourced from reference TRBV15 and TRBJ2-3, is DAMVIQNPRYQVTQFGKPVTLSCSQTLNHNVMYWYQQKSSQAPKLLFHYYDKDFNNEADTPDNFQSRRPNTSFCFLDIRSPGLGDTAMYLCATSQRLGTDTQYFGPGTRLTVL.

This clone turned up a few times. The chain combines TRBV29-1 with TRBJ2-5, with a weak D call TRBD2 (5 bases). CDR1 and CDR2 (germline): SQVTM, ANQGSEA. The CDR3 is made up of 14 amino acids. V was shortened by 3 bases and J by 1 base, with 12 bases between the two germline ends. CDR3 coding DNA: TGCAGCGTTGACTTCGTACGGGGCCAAGAGACCCAGTACTTC. Encoded protein: CSVDFVRGQETQYF.

This clone was counted between two and nine times. V usage is TRBV15 and J usage is TRBJ1-3; 7 positions match TRBD1. V trimming: 2 bases; J trimming: 4 bases; junction bases outside the gene matches: 5. This CDR3 is 15 amino acids long. From germline, CDR1 is LNHNV and CDR2 YYDKDF (reference sequence). The CDR3 sequence: CATSRSRQGGNTIYF. As DNA, the CDR3 is TGTGCCACCAGCAGATCTCGACAGGGAGGAAACACCATATATTTT.

Only a few counts were recorded for this clone. J is TRBJ1-5 and V is TRBV7-2; D gene ambiguous. CDR1 is SGHTA and CDR2 is FQGNSA in the germline V gene. The CDR3 spans 14 residues. V was shortened by 4 bases and J by 7 bases, with 14 bases between the two germline ends. The CDR3 reads CASSSSGYFQPQHF. The CDR3 DNA follows: TGTGCCAGCAGCTCTAGCGGGTACTTCCAGCCCCAGCATTTT.